The text below deals with one T cell receptor (beta chain). What it binds is not known. Patients with a history of autoimmune disease or on systemic immunosuppression were excluded. At cycle 4 day 1, cycle 7 day 1, and baseline, blood was sampled. The sample originates from a study of OX40 agonist ivuxolimab in advanced cancers. Overall study context: Prior therapy, whether anti-PD-1, anti-PD-L1 or anti-CTLA-4, was allowed, and about 40% had some.

Looked up from germline, CDR1 is SGHTA and CDR2 is FQGNSA. CDR3 length: 13 residues. V lost 0 bases, J lost 5 bases, and 6 bases lay in between. Method: immunoSEQ multiplex PCR; TCRdb's copy keeps in-frame clones and lacks some. Here the sample spans tens of thousands of clones, 80% being singletons. Study-wide findings and caveats: Low normalized T-cell clonal expansion was also seen in some nonresponders.

The input for sequencing was CD4+ or CD8+ T cells sorted from blood, taken in a trial of the OX40 agonist ivuxolimab. V gene TRBV7-2 combines with J gene TRBJ2-3; D is uncertain. The TCR comes from an adult with an advanced solid tumor such as melanoma, head and neck, liver or kidney cancer. CDR3 DNA sequence: TGTGCCAGCAGCTTAGCCGTGGAAGATACGCAGTATTTT. This encodes CASSLAVEDTQYF.